This T cell receptor (beta chain) was sequenced for a study of blood T cell repertoires in COVID-19. For the study at large: Acute and convalescent COVID-19 specimens originated in the United States, Italy and Spain. PBMCs, B-cell-depleted T cells, or T cells provided the cDNA or gDNA that made up the material.

Original methodology: Amplification of reference gene primers provided the estimated nucleated cell counts. Clones were read by immunoSEQ multiplex PCR, and TCRdb kept only the in-frame ones, dropping some. The V and J calls and clone size come from that table; D and trimming were worked out from the DNA. The sample lists over 65,000 clones; roughly 90% were seen once. The CDR3 extends over 15 amino acids. The V and J ends lost 1 base and 8 bases, in that order; junction bases with no gene match: 5. Germline CDR1 MDHEN, CDR2 SYDVKM. The V gene is TRBV28, the J gene TRBJ1-4, with 9 nucleotides matching TRBD1. Sequenced sample: peripheral blood. The clonotype comes from a woman aged 55 to 70 with acute or convalescent COVID-19. CDR3 sequence: CASSLSGTGTEKLFF. Here the CDR3 DNA reads TGTGCCAGCAGTTTATCCGGGACAGGGACCGAAAAACTGTTTTTT.